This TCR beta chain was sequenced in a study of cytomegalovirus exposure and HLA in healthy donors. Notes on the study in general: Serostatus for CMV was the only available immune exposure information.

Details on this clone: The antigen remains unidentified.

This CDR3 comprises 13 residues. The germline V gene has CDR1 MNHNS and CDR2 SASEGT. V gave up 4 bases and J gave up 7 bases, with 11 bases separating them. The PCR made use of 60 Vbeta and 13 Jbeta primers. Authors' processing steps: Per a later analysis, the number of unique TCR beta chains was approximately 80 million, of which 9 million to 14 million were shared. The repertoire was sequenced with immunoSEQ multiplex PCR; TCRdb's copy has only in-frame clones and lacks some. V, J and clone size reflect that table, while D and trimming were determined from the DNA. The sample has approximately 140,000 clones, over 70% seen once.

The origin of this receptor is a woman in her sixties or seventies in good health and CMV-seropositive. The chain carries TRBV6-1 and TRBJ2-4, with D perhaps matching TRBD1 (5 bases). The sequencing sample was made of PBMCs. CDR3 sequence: CASSAQAGNIQYF. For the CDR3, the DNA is TGTGCCAGCAGTGCACAGGCCGGGAACATTCAGTACTTC.